Sequencing of this T cell receptor (beta chain) was carried out in a study of shared clonotypes between healthy human individuals. Study findings and constraints: Naive CD4 clonotypes overlapped across a few donors at 4.5% to 5.5%.

CD4+ cells underwent separation, giving CD45RA+ naive and CD45RA-negative memory subsets. This clone has just a few counts. The antigen is undetermined. Deep-level assay runs were performed. Here immunoSEQ multiplex PCR was the method, and the copy in TCRdb shows in-frame clones only, minus some. The table has under 650,000 clones, about 96% seen once. Germline trimming cut 6 bases from V and 7 bases from J; bases unmatched to any gene: 5. The CDR3 covers 14 residues. The germline gives CDR1 MGHRA, CDR2 YSYEKL. Input material: naive CD4+ T cells sorted from blood. Subset described: CD45RA+ positively selected. The chain couples TRBV4-1 to TRBJ2-2; the match to TRBD2 covers 10 bases. The sequence was collected from a woman aged 30 to 39 in good health. The CDR3 DNA reads as TGCGCCAGCAGGGTAGCGGGAGGTGACGGGGAGCTGTTTTTT. Protein: CASRVAGGDGELFF.